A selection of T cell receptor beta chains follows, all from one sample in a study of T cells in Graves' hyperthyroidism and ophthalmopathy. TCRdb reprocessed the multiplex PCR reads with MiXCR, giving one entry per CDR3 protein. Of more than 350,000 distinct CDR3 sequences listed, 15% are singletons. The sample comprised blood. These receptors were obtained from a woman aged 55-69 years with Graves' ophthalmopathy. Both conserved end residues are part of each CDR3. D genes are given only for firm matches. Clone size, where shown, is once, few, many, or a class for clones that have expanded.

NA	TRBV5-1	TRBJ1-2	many	CASSFAGKDGYTF	TGCGCCAGCAGCTTCGCGGGTAAGGATGGCTACACCTTC
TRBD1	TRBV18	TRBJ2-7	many	CASSPPGQQNYEQYF	TGTGCCAGCTCACCCCCGGGACAGCAGAACTACGAGCAGTACTTC
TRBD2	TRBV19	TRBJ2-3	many	CASRDHSGMSTDTQYF	TGTGCCAGTAGAGACCATAGCGGGATGAGCACAGATACGCAGTATTTT
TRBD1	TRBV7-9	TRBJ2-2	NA	CASSFSTGVLQNTGELFF	TGTGCCAGCAGCTTTTCGACAGGGGTCCTCCAGAACACCGGGGAGCTGTTTTTT
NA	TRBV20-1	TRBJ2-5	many	CSAYEAERRTQYF	TGCAGTGCCTACGAAGCGGAGCGGAGGACCCAGTACTTC
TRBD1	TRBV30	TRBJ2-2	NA	CAWSISAGGAMNTGELFF	TGTGCCTGGAGTATATCGGCAGGGGGCGCGATGAACACCGGGGAGCTGTTTTTT
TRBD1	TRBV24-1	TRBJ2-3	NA	CATSDTGQGWHTQYF	TGTGCCACCAGTGACACGGGACAGGGATGGCATACGCAGTATTTT
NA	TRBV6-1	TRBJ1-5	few	CASILLGGNQPQHF	TGTGCCAGCATTCTGCTCGGGGGCAATCAGCCCCAGCATTTT
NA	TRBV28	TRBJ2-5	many	CASRSPRSDLGQETQYF	TGTGCCAGCAGGAGTCCGAGGTCAGATTTGGGCCAAGAGACCCAGTACTTC
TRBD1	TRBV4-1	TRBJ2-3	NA	CASSQVIKGTGVQDTQYF	TGCGCCAGCAGCCAAGTCATAAAGGGGACAGGGGTTCAAGATACGCAGTATTTT
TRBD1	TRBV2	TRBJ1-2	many	CASTPDRAHYGYTF	TGTGCCAGCACCCCGGACAGGGCCCACTATGGCTACACCTTC
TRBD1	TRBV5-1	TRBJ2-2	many	CASRPGQGANTGELFF	TGCGCCAGCAGGCCGGGACAGGGGGCAAACACCGGGGAGCTGTTTTTT
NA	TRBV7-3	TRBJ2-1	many	CASSPGGREQFF	TGTGCCAGCAGCCCCGGAGGGCGTGAGCAGTTCTTC
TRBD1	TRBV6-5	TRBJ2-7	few	CASSYTLTPGQGYEQYF	TGTGCCAGCAGTTACACGCTCACCCCGGGACAGGGTTACGAGCAGTACTTC
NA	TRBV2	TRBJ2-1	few	CASSESGNEQFF	TGTGCCAGCAGTGAATCGGGCAATGAGCAGTTCTTC
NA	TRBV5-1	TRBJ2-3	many	CASSPGPTDTQYF	TGCGCCAGCAGCCCTGGACCGACAGATACGCAGTATTTT
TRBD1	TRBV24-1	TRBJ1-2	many	CATSDWTGTGYTF	TGTGCCACCAGTGATTGGACAGGGACTGGCTACACCTTC
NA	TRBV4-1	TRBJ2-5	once	CASSQGYTLGETQYF	TGCGCCAGCAGCCAAGGGTATACCCTTGGGGAGACCCAGTACTTC
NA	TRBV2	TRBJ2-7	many	CASSEGRRTYEQYF	TGTGCCAGCAGTGAAGGGCGGCGAACCTACGAGCAGTACTTC
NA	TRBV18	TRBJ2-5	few	CASSEVAETQYF	TGTGCCAGCAGTGAAGTCGCAGAGACCCAGTACTTC
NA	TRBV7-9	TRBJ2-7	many	CASRKATGYSYEQYF	TGTGCCAGCAGGAAGGCCACAGGTTATTCCTACGAGCAGTACTTC
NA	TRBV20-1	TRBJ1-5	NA	CSARDPGFSNQPQHF	TGCAGTGCTAGAGATCCCGGCTTTAGCAATCAGCCCCAGCATTTT
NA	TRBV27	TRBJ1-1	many	CASSLSIGTVNAEAFF	TGTGCCAGCAGTTTATCGATCGGTACCGTCAACGCTGAAGCTTTCTTT
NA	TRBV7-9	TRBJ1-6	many	CASSASPGRSNSPLHF	TGTGCCAGCAGCGCCTCCCCAGGGAGGAGTAATTCACCCCTCCACTTT
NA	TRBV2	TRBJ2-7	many	CASSESPYEQYF	TGTGCCAGCAGTGAAAGTCCCTACGAGCAGTACTTC
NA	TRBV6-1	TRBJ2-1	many	CASSRGQLRGNEQFF	TGTGCCAGCAGCCGGGGACAGCTGCGGGGCAATGAGCAGTTCTTC
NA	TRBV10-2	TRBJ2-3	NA	CASSESIFGGIADTQYF	TGCGCCAGCAGTGAGTCGATTTTTGGCGGGATCGCAGATACGCAGTATTTT
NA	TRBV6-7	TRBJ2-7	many	CASSHGPEQYF	TGTGCCAGCAGCCACGGACCTGAGCAGTACTTC
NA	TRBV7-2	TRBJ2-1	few	CASSFIPTSDEQFF	TGTGCCAGCAGCTTTATCCCGACGAGCGATGAGCAGTTCTTC
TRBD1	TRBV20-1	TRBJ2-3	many	CSAIPDRGADTQYF	TGCAGTGCTATCCCGGACAGGGGCGCAGATACGCAGTATTTT
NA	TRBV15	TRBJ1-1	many	CATSRDVGGTEAFF	TGTGCCACCAGCAGAGATGTGGGGGGCACTGAAGCTTTCTTT
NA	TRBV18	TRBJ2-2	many	CASSQRVPNTGELFF	TGTGCCAGCTCACAGCGGGTACCGAACACCGGGGAGCTGTTTTTT
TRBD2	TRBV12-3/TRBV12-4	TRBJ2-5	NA	CASSLAGGDPGQYF	TGTGCCAGCAGTTTGGCGGGAGGGGATCCCGGCCAGTACTTC
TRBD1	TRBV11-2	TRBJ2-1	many	CASSRTGGGDEQFF	TGTGCCAGCAGTCGGACAGGGGGAGGGGATGAGCAGTTCTTC
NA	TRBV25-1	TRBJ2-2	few	CASSTSTGELFF	TGTGCCAGCAGTACGAGCACCGGGGAGCTGTTTTTT
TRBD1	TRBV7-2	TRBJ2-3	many	CASSLGLGQGDTQYF	TGTGCCAGCAGCTTAGGACTCGGACAGGGAGATACGCAGTATTTT
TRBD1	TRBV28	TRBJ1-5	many	CASSLRQGVQPQHF	TGTGCCAGCAGTTTAAGACAGGGGGTTCAGCCCCAGCATTTT
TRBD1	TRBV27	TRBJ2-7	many	CASSMDRASSYEQYF	TGTGCCAGCAGTATGGACAGGGCCAGCTCCTACGAGCAGTACTTC
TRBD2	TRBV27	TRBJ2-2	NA	CASQEREGTGELFF	TGTGCCAGCCAGGAGCGGGAGGGGACCGGGGAGCTGTTTTTT
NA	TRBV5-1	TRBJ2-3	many	CASSLGFTDTQYF	TGCGCCAGCAGCTTGGGATTCACAGATACGCAGTATTTT
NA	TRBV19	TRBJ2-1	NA	CASSIRGLHSYNEQFF	TGTGCCAGTAGTATTCGGGGCCTACACTCCTACAATGAGCAGTTCTTC
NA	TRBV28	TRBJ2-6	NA	CASSSPQGLSGANVLTF	TGTGCCAGCAGTTCCCCGCAGGGGCTCTCTGGGGCCAACGTCCTGACTTTC
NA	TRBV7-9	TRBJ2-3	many	CASSLIAGRMHTQYF	TGTGCCAGCAGTCTAATAGCCGGACGCATGCATACGCAGTATTTT
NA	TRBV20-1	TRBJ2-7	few	CSAPGGGVTYEQYF	TGCAGTGCCCCGGGGGGCGGGGTCACCTACGAGCAGTACTTC
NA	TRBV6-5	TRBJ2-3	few	CASSYWGGGRKSNTDTQYF	TGTGCCAGCAGTTACTGGGGGGGCGGCCGGAAATCAAACACAGATACGCAGTATTTT
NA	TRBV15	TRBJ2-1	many	CATSPAVVRDEQFF	TGTGCCACCAGCCCCGCAGTGGTACGGGATGAGCAGTTCTTC
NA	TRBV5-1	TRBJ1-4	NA	CASSPDRHYNEKLFF	TGCGCCAGCAGCCCGGACAGACATTATAATGAAAAACTGTTTTTT
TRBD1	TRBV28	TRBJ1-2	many	CASKTTGPLGYTF	TGTGCCAGCAAAACGACAGGGCCCTTGGGCTACACCTTC
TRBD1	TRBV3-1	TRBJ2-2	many	CASSLRTGTPGELFF	TGTGCCAGCAGCCTCCGGACAGGGACTCCCGGGGAGCTGTTTTTT
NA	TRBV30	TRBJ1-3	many	CAWSPGSNTIYF	TGTGCCTGGAGTCCCGGTTCGAACACCATATATTTT
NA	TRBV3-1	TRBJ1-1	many	CASSRGLNTEAFF	TGTGCCAGCAGCCGGGGATTGAACACTGAAGCTTTCTTT
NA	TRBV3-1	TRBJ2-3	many	CASSQGRVSTDTQYF	TGTGCCAGCAGCCAGGGAAGAGTTAGCACAGATACGCAGTATTTT
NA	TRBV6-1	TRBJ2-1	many	CASRRDYNEQFF	TGTGCCAGCAGACGGGACTACAATGAGCAGTTCTTC
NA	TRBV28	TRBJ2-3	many	CASSWRREVSTDTQYF	TGTGCCAGCAGCTGGCGGAGGGAGGTTAGCACAGATACGCAGTATTTT
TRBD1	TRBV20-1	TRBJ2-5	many	CSAPSYDRVLETQYF	TGCAGTGCGCCGTCGTACGACAGGGTCCTTGAGACCCAGTACTTC
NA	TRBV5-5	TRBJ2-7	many	CASSLMGLTYEQYF	TGTGCCAGCAGCTTGATGGGACTCACCTACGAGCAGTACTTC
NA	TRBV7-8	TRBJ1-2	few	CASSLGIGGGYTF	TGTGCCAGCAGCTTAGGTATAGGGGGAGGCTACACCTTC